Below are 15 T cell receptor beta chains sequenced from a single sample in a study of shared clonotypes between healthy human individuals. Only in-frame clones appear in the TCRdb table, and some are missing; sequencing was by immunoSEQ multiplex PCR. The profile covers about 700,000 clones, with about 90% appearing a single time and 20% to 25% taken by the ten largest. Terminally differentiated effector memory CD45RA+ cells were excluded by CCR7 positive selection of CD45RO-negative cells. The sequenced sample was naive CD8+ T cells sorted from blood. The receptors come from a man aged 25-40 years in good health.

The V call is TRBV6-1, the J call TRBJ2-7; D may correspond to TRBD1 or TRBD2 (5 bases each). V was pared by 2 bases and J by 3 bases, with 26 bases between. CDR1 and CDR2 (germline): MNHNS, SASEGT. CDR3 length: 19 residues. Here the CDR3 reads CASSESPSGGTVGYYEQYF. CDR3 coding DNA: TGTGCCAGCAGTGAATCTCCGTCAGGTGGGACGGTAGGGTACTACGAGCAGTACTTC.

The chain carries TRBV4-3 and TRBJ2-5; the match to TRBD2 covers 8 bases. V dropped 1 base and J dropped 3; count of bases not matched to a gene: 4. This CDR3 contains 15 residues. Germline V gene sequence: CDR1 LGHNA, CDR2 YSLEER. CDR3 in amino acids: CASSQASGWKETQYF. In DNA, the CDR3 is TGCGCCAGCAGCCAAGCTAGCGGGTGGAAAGAGACCCAGTACTTC.

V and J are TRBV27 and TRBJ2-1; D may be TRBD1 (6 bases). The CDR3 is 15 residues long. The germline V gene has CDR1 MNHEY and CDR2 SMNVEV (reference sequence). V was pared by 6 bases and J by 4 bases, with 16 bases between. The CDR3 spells CASRSTGLRYNEQFF. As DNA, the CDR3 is TGTGCCAGCAGGTCCACAGGGTTAAGGTACAATGAGCAGTTCTTC.

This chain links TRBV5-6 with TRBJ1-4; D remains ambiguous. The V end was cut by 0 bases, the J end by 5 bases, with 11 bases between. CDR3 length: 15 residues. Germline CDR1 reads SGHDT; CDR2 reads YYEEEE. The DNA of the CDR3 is TGTGCCAGCAGCTTGGCGCACGGACGAAATGAAAAACTGTTTTTT. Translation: CASSLAHGRNEKLFF.

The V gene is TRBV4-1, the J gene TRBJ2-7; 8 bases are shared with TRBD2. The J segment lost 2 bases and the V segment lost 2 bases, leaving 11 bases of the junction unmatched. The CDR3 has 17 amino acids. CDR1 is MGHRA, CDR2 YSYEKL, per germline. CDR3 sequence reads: CASSQNTAGLEAYEQYF. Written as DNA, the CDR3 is TGCGCCAGCAGCCAAAACACTGCGGGACTAGAGGCCTACGAGCAGTACTTC.

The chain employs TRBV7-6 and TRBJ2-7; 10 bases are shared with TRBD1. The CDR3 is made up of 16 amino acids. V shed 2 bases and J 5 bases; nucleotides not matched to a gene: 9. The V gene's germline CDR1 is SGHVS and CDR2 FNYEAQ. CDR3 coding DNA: TGTGCCAGCAGCTTACAGGCCGGGACAGGGGCAAACGAGCAGTACTTC. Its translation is CASSLQAGTGANEQYF.

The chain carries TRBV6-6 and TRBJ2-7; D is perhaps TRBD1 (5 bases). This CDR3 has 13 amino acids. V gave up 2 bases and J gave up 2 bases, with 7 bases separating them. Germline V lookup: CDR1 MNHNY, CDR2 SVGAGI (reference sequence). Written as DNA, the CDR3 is TGTGCCAGCAGTTACGACAGAGCCTACGAGCAGTACTTC. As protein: CASSYDRAYEQYF.

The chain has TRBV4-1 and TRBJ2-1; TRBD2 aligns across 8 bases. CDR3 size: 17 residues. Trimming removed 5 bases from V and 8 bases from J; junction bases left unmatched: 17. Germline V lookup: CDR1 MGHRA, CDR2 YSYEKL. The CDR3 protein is CASSGQGLLAARDEQFF. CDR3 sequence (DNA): TGCGCCAGCAGCGGGCAGGGGTTACTAGCGGCACGGGATGAGCAGTTCTTC.

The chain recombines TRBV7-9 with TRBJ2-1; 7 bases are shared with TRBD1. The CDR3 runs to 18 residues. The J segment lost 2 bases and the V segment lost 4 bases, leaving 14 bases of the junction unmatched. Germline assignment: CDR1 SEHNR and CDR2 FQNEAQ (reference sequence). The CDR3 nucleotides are TGTGCCAGCAGCTCCCATAAGACCGGGACAGACGCCTACAATGAGCAGTTCTTC. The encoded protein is CASSSHKTGTDAYNEQFF.

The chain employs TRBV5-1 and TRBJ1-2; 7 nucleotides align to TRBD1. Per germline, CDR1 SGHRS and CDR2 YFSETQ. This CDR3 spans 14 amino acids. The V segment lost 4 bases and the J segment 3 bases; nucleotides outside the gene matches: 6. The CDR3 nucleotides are TGCGCCAGCAGCCCCCGGGGGACAGACTATGGCTACACCTTC. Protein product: CASSPRGTDYGYTF.

The CDR3 nucleotides are TGTGCCAGCAGTTTCAGGGACTCTGGGGCCAACGTCCTGACTTTC. Protein product: CASSFRDSGANVLTF. The chain has TRBV27 and TRBJ2-6; possible D gene TRBD1, 5 bases. V was clipped by 3 bases and J by 0 bases, with 6 bases between them. CDR3 length equals 15 residues. Germline lookup yields CDR1 MNHEY and CDR2 SMNVEV (reference sequence). The full variable domain, with the rest looked up from reference TRBV27 and TRBJ2-6, is EAQVTQNPRYLITVTGKKLTVTCSQNMNHEYMSWYRQDPGLGLRQIYYSMNVEVTDKGDVPEGYKVSRKEKRNFPLILESPSPNQTSLYFCASSFRDSGANVLTFGAGSRLTVL.

The CDR3 here is CASSVTPTVNEKLFF. The CDR3 nucleotides are TGTGCCAGCAGCGTAACCCCGACCGTAAATGAAAAACTGTTTTTT. This sequence joins TRBV9 and TRBJ1-4; D is uncertain. The germline gives CDR1 SGDLS, CDR2 YYNGEE. The CDR3 runs to 15 residues. Deletions cut 1 base from V and 5 bases from J, with 12 bases between.

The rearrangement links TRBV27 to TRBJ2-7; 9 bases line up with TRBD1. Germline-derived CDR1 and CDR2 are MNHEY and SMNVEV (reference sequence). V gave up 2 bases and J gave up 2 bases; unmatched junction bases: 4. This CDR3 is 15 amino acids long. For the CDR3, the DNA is TGTGCCAGCAGTTTAGAGACAGGGGGAGCCTACGAGCAGTACTTC. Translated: CASSLETGGAYEQYF.

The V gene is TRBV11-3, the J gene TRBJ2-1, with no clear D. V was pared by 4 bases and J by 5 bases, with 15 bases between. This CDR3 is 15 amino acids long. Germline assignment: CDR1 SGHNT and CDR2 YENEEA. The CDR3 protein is CASSSSGRPNNEQFF. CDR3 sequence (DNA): TGTGCCAGCAGCTCTTCCGGGCGACCCAACAATGAGCAGTTCTTC.

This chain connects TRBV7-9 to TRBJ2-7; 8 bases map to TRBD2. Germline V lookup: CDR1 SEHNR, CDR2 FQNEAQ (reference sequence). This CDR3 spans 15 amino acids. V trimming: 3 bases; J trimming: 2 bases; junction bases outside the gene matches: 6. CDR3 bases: TGTGCCAGCAGCTTGCTTAGCGGGACACCCTACGAGCAGTACTTC. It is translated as CASSLLSGTPYEQYF.